These 6 T cell receptor beta chains originate from one sample sequenced in a study of identical twins. From the 5' RACE reads, TCRdb called clonotypes with MiXCR, one entry per CDR3 protein. Of 200,000 to 250,000 distinct CDR3 sequences in the sample, 5.5% to 7% are singletons; the top ten hold 3.5% to 4%. This sample was also put to use in a study of yellow fever vaccine responses in identical twins.

The sample comprised memory (CD45RO+) T cells sorted from blood. The receptor set was obtained from a young woman in good health.

The chain employs TRBV18 and TRBJ1-4; 8 nucleotides agree with TRBD1. The ends lost 4 bases at V and 4 bases at J; junction bases unmatched: 5. In germline, CDR1 is KGHSH, CDR2 LQKENI. The CDR3 totals 15 residues. CDR3 nucleotide sequence: TGTGCCAGCTCACGGATCGACAGGGGTAATGAAAAACTGTTTTTT. It yields the protein CASSRIDRGNEKLFF.

This clonotype was observed at least ten times. The rearrangement joins TRBV5-1 to TRBJ2-2; D unclear. The CDR3 runs 13 residues. Trimming took off 4 bases at V and 6 bases at J, with 10 bases between the two ends. CDR1 is SGHRS and CDR2 is YFSETQ in the germline V gene. The CDR3, as DNA: TGCGCCAGCAGCGAAATAACGGCCGGGGAGCTGTTTTTT. This translates into CASSEITAGELFF.

This clonotype has a count of ten or more. The chain joins TRBV20-1 to TRBJ2-1; TRBD2 matches at 8 bases. With V trimmed by 1 base and J by 2 bases, 7 bases remained unmatched. Germline V gene sequence: CDR1 DFQATT, CDR2 SNEGSKA (reference sequence). The CDR3 length is 16 residues. The CDR3 DNA follows: TGCAGTGCTAGAGTGACGGGGGGGGGGACCTACAATGAGCAGTTCTTC. Amino acids: CSARVTGGGTYNEQFF.

The V gene is TRBV27, the J gene TRBJ2-2; TRBD1 matches at 8 bases. V was clipped by 4 bases and J by 12 bases; unmatched bases: 10. This CDR3 contains 14 residues. The germline V gene encodes CDR1 MNHEY and CDR2 SMNVEV (reference sequence). Here the CDR3 DNA reads TGTGCCAGCAGTTGGGATTCGAGGACAGGGAAGCTGTTTTTT. This gives the protein CASSWDSRTGKLFF.

The chain couples TRBV27 to TRBJ2-1; D not certain. V gave up 3 bases and J gave up 2 bases, with 14 bases separating them. Germline values: CDR1 MNHEY, CDR2 SMNVEV (reference sequence). The CDR3 runs to 16 residues. DNA for the CDR3: TGTGCCAGCAGTTTCGTAGTAAGCGTTGCCTACAATGAGCAGTTCTTC. Protein sequence: CASSFVVSVAYNEQFF.

CDR3 sequence (DNA): TGTGCCAGCAGTCGCTCAGGGGTCTCGGACACCGGGGAGCTGTTTTTT. It encodes CASSRSGVSDTGELFF. The rearrangement joins TRBV12-3 or TRBV12-4 to TRBJ2-2, with D maybe TRBD1 (6 bases). The CDR3 spans 16 residues. V was cut by 5 bases and J by 3 bases, with 16 bases left in between.